This T cell receptor (beta chain) comes out of a study of blood T cell repertoires in COVID-19. The overall study: Both acute and convalescent COVID-19 samples were obtained from the United States, Italy and Spain. T cells, B-cell-depleted T cells, or PBMCs provided the cDNA or gDNA that served as material.

The CDR3 is 16 amino acids. Germline CDR1 and CDR2: SGHAT and FQNNGV. Unmatched junction bases numbered 9, after V lost 5 bases and J lost 2 bases. Per the original data handling: Estimation of nucleated cell counts relied on the amplification of reference gene primers. The repertoire was sequenced with immunoSEQ multiplex PCR; TCRdb's copy has only in-frame clones and lacks some. V, J and clone size reflect that table, while D and trimming were determined from the DNA. Of tens of thousands of clones detected, 91% appear once; the ten largest clones hold under 4.5%. The chain carries TRBV11-2 and TRBJ2-5; 9 bases line up with TRBD2. Sequencing was carried out using peripheral blood. This receptor was obtained from a man between 60 and 70 years old with acute or convalescent COVID-19. The CDR3 sequence: CASSPPREGLQETQYF. In nucleotides, the CDR3 is TGTGCCAGCAGCCCGCCGCGGGAGGGCCTTCAAGAGACCCAGTACTTC. Full variable domain (outside the CDR3, taken from reference TRBV11-2 and TRBJ2-5): EAGVAQSPRYKIIEKRQSVAFWCNPISGHATLYWYQQILGQGPKLLIQFQNNGVVDDSQLPKDRFSAERLKGVDSTLKIQPAKLEDSAVYLCASSPPREGLQETQYFGPGTRLLVL.